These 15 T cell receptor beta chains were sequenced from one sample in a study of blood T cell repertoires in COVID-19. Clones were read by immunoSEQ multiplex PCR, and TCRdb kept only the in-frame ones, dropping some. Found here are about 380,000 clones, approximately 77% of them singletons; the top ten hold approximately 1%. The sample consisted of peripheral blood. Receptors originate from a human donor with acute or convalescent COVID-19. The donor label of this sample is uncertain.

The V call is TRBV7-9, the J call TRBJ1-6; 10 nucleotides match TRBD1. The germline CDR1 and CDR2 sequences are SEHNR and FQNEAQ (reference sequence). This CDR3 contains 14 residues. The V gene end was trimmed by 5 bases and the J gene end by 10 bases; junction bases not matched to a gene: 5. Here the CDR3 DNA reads TGTGCCAGCAGCACGCGGGACAGGGGATCACCCCTCCACTTT. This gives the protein CASSTRDRGSPLHF.

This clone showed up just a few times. The CDR3 spells CASRILYRAAYGYTF. CDR3 bases: TGCGCCAGCAGGATATTGTACAGGGCCGCCTATGGCTACACCTTC. This sequence joins TRBV23-1 and TRBJ1-2, with D possibly TRBD1 on 6 matching bases. TRBV23-1 is given ORF status, its function remaining uncertain. The CDR3 sequence is 15 residues long. With 6 bases removed from V and 4 bases from J, the gap between germline ends came to 18 bases.

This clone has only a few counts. The DNA for the CDR3 is TGTGCCAGTAAGGCAGGTCGGGATGTTCGTGGCTACACCTTC. It translates to CASKAGRDVRGYTF. The chain recombines TRBV19 with TRBJ1-2; no reliable D call. CDR1 is LNHDA and CDR2 is SQIVND in the germline V gene (reference sequence). This CDR3 comprises 14 residues. V was trimmed by 7 bases and J by 7 bases, leaving 19 bases between them.

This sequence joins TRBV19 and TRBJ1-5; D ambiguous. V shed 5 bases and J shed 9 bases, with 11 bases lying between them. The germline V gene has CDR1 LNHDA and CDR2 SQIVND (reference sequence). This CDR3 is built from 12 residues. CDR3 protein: CASSRRGVPQHF. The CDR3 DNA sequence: TGTGCCAGTAGTCGGCGCGGGGTGCCCCAGCATTTT.

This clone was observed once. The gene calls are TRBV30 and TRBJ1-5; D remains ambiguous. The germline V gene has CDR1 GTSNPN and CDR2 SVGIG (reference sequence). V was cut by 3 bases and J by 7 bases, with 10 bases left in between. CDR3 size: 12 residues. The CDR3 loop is CAWSRVRQPQHF. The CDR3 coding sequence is TGTGCCTGGAGCCGGGTACGACAGCCCCAGCATTTT. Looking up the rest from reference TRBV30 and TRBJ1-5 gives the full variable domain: SQTIHQWPATLVQPVGSPLSLECTVEGTSNPNLYWYRQAAGRGLQLLFYSVGIGQISSEVPQNLSASRPQDRQFILSSKKLLLSDSGFYLCAWSRVRQPQHFGDGTRLSIL.

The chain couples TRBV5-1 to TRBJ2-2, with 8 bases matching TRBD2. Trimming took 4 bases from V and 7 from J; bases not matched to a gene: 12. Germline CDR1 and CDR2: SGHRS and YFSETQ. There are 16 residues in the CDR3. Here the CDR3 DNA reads TGCGCCAGCAGCCCTTCGGGACTAGAGGCGATCGGGGAGCTGTTTTTT. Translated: CASSPSGLEAIGELFF. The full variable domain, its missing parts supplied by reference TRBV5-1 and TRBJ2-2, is KAGVTQTPRYLIKTRGQQVTLSCSPISGHRSVSWYQQTPGQGLQFLFEYFSETQRNKGNFPGRFSGRQFSNSRSEMNVSTLELGDSALYLCASSPSGLEAIGELFFGEGSRLTVL.

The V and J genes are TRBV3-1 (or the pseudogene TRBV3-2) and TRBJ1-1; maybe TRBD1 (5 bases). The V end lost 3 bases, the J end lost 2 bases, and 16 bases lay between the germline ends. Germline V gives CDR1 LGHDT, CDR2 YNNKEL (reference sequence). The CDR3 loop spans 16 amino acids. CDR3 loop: CASSQKHRNVNTEAFF. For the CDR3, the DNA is TGTGCCAGCAGCCAGAAACACAGGAATGTCAACACTGAAGCTTTCTTT.

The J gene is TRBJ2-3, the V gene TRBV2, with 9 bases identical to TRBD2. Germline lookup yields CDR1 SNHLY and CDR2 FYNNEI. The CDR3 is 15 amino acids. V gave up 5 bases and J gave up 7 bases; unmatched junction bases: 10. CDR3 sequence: CASSSIAGALNTQYF. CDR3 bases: TGTGCCAGCAGTTCAATAGCGGGAGCCTTAAATACGCAGTATTTT.

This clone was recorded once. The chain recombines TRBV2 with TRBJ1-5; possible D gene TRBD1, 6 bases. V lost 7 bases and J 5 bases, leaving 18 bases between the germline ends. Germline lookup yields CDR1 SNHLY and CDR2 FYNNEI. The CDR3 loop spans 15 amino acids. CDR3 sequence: CASTTTGVKDQPQHF. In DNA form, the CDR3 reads TGTGCCAGCACTACGACAGGAGTGAAGGATCAGCCCCAGCATTTT.

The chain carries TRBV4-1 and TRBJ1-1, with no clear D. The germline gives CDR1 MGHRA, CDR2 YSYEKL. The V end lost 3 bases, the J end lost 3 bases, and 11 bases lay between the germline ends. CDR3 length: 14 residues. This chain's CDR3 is CASSQEVRDTEAFF. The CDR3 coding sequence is TGCGCCAGCAGCCAGGAGGTGAGGGACACTGAAGCTTTCTTT.

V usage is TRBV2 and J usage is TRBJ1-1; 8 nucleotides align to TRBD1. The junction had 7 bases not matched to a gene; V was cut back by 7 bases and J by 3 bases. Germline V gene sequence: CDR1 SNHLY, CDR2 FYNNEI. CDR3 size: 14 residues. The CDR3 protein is CASNGQGGHTEAFF. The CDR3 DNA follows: TGTGCCAGCAATGGACAGGGAGGTCACACTGAAGCTTTCTTT.

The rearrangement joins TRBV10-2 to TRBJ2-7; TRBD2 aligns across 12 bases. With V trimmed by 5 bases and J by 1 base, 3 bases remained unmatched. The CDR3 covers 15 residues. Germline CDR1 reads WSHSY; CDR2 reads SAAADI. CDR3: CASSKGTSGSYEQYF. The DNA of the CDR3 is TGCGCCAGCAGTAAAGGGACTAGCGGGTCCTACGAGCAGTACTTC.

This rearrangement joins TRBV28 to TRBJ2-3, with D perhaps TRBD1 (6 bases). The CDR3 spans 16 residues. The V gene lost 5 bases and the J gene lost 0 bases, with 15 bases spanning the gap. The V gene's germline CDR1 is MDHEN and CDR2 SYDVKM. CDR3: CASSLLGAPSTDTQYF. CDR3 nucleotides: TGTGCCAGCAGTCTCCTGGGGGCGCCGAGCACAGATACGCAGTATTTT.

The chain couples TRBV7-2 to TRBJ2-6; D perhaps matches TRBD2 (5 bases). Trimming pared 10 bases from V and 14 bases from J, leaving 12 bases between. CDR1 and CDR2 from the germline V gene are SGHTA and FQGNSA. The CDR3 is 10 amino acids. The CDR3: CATGESFLTF. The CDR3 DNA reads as TGTGCCACCGGGGAAAGTTTCCTGACTTTC.

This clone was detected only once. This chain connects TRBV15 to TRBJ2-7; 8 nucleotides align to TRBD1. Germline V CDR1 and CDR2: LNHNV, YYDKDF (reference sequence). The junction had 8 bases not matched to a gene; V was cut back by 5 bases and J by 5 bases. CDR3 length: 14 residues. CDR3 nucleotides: TGTGCCACCAGCGGTGACAGGGGTTACGACGAGCAGTACTTC. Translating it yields CATSGDRGYDEQYF.